This T cell receptor (beta chain) is from a study of tumor and adjacent non-tumor tissue in lung cancer. For the study at large: Aged about 31 to 80 years, patients included fewer than 11 men and a few women with stage I to III disease.

Details on this clonotype: Its target is unknown. The junction departs from the called germline gene at one end, perhaps through a read error.

General study points: Tumor repertoires had a smaller top 100 clone share than normal lung.

RNA was extracted from bulk tissue without any cell sorting. The library came from three nested PCR rounds adapted from ARM-PCR protocols. In TCRdb, the multiplex PCR reads were re-called with MiXCR into one record per CDR3 protein. In the table there are under 140,000 distinct CDR3 sequences, approximately 80% of which are singletons. In germline, CDR1 is SGHNT, CDR2 YENEEA. This CDR3 has 14 residues. The sequence was collected from a man aged 65 to 85 with non-small cell lung cancer. The rearrangement joins TRBV11-3 to TRBJ2-3; D remains ambiguous. Sequenced material: lung tumor tissue. For the CDR3, the DNA is TGTGCCAGAAACTTCGGCGTCGACACAGATAGGCAGTATTTT. This gives the protein CARNFGVDTDRQYF.